This T cell receptor beta chain derives from a study of blood T cells in healthy people across ages. With a J-beta primer mix and a sample-barcoded 5' primer, a second PCR ran about 7 to 11 cycles. Each CDR3 protein is one row after TCRdb ran MiXCR on the 5' RACE reads. The sample has 800,000 or so distinct CDR3 sequences; 25% are singletons. The length of the CDR3 is 14 residues. CDR1 SQVTM and CDR2 ANQGSEA come from the germline V gene. V was pared by 7 bases and J by 1 base, with 15 bases between. This clonotype was picked up a small number of times. The data also belong to a second study, concerning T cells of mothers and their children. That investigation notes: Slightly higher but non-significant overlap marked related mother-child pairs versus unrelated pairs.

The source is a boy aged 5 to 17 in good health. The chain has TRBV29-1 and TRBJ2-3, with D maybe TRBD2 (5 bases). The specimen was blood. The CDR3 DNA reads TGCAGCGCTGACGGGGTAGGCGGCACAGATACGCAGTATTTT. It translates to CSADGVGGTDTQYF.